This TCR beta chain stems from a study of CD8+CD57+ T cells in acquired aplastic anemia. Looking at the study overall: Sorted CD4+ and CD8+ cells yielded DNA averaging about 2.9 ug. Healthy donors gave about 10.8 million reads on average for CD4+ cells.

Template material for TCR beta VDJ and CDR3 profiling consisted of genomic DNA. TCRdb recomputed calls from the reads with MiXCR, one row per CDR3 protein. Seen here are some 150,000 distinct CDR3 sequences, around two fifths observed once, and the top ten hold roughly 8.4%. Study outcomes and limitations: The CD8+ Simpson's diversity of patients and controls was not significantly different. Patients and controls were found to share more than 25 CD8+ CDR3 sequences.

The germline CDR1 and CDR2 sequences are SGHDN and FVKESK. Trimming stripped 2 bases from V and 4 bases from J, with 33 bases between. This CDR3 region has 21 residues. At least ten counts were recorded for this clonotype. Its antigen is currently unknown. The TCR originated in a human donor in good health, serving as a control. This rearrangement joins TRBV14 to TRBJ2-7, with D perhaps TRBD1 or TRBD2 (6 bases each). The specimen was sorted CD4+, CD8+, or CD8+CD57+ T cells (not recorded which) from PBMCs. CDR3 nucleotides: TGTGCCAGCAGCCAATCCCTAATCCAGAATCCCCACGGGGGCGTCAGGTACGAGCAGTACTTC. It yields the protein CASSQSLIQNPHGGVRYEQYF.